Presented here are 19 T cell receptor beta chains from one specimen sequenced in a study of memory CD4+ T cells and cytomegalovirus serostatus. Here immunoSEQ multiplex PCR was the method, and the copy in TCRdb shows in-frame clones only, minus some. The data show 70,000 or so clones, around 82% seen once. The sort gate was single viable CD3+CD4+CD8-CD45RO+ cells for memory CD4+ T cells. What was sequenced was memory CD4+ T cells from blood. All receptors come from an adult in good health and CMV-seropositive.

Only one count was recorded for this clone. This chain links TRBV7-2 with TRBJ1-1; perhaps TRBD1 as D (5 bases). Between the trimmed V and J ends, which lost 5 bases and 7 bases, there was a span of 23 bases. From germline, CDR1 is SGHTA and CDR2 FQGNSA. CDR3 length: 16 amino acids. The CDR3 reads CASSKEVWRGPFEAFF. The CDR3 DNA sequence: TGTGCCAGCAGCAAAGAGGTGTGGAGGGGCCCATTTGAAGCTTTCTTT.

V usage is TRBV5-6 and J usage is TRBJ1-5, with 8 positions matching TRBD1. Per the germline V gene, CDR1 is SGHDT and CDR2 is YYEEEE. J was trimmed by 6 bases and V by 3 bases; bases with no gene match: 5. The CDR3 has 14 residues. In nucleotides, the CDR3 is TGTGCCAGCAGCTCCGGCAGGGGGCCTCAGCCCCAGCATTTT. Its protein is CASSSGRGPQPQHF.

This clone was observed a few times. Other DNA sequences of this sample code for an identical CDR3. V is TRBV28 and J is TRBJ1-2; no clear D gene. Trimming shortened V by 7 bases and J by 3 bases, and 12 bases separated the two germline ends. The length of the CDR3 is 13 residues. Germline values: CDR1 MDHEN, CDR2 SYDVKM. The CDR3 reads CASTPRQDYGYTF. The CDR3 DNA sequence: TGTGCCAGCACCCCGCGTCAGGACTATGGCTACACCTTC.

This rearrangement joins TRBV30 to TRBJ1-2; no clear D. Between the trimmed V and J ends, which lost 3 bases and 5 bases, there was a span of 10 bases. CDR3 length equals 12 residues. Germline CDR1 GTSNPN, CDR2 SVGIG (reference sequence). CDR3 protein: CAWRWRGYGYTF. CDR3 nucleotides: TGTGCCTGGAGGTGGAGAGGGTATGGCTACACCTTC.

The chain has TRBV7-6 and TRBJ1-2; D possibly corresponds to TRBD1 (6 bases). Trimming took off 5 bases at V and 4 bases at J, with 14 bases between the two ends. Germline lookup yields CDR1 SGHVS and CDR2 FNYEAQ. The CDR3 loop spans 14 amino acids. This CDR3 reads CASSGRGQGYGYTF. CDR3 sequence (DNA): TGTGCCAGCAGCGGCAGGGGTCAGGGCTATGGCTACACCTTC.

The genes are TRBV2 and TRBJ2-4; a weak D match, TRBD1 (6 bases). CDR1 SNHLY and CDR2 FYNNEI come from the germline V gene. V gave up 6 bases and J gave up 4 bases, with 16 bases separating them. The CDR3 is 15 amino acids. The CDR3 is CASRETGTLKNIQYF. The CDR3 DNA is TGTGCCAGCAGAGAGACCGGGACACTTAAAAACATTCAGTACTTC.

At least ten counts were recorded for this clone. The chain carries TRBV7-2 and TRBJ1-2, with D perhaps TRBD1 (6 bases). The V end lost 4 bases, the J end lost 7 bases, and 22 bases lay between the germline ends. This CDR3 spans 16 amino acids. Germline CDR1 SGHTA, CDR2 FQGNSA. CDR3 in amino acids: CASSSPRDIVGRGYTF. CDR3 coding DNA: TGTGCCAGCAGCTCCCCCCGGGACATAGTTGGACGTGGCTACACCTTC.

The chain is built from TRBV15 and TRBJ1-2; D may be TRBD1 (5 bases). V lost 0 bases and J lost 8, with 16 bases in between. The CDR3 consists of 15 residues. Germline V gene lookup returns CDR1 LNHNV and CDR2 YYDKDF (reference sequence). CDR3 bases: TGTGCCACCAGCAGAGATTTCGGGGGTGACGGAGGCTACACCTTC. Protein sequence: CATSRDFGGDGGYTF. Based on the CDR3 plus reference TRBV15 and TRBJ1-2, the full variable domain is DAMVIQNPRYQVTQFGKPVTLSCSQTLNHNVMYWYQQKSSQAPKLLFHYYDKDFNNEADTPDNFQSRRPNTSFCFLDIRSPGLGDTAMYLCATSRDFGGDGGYTFGSGTRLTVV.

The chain uses TRBV5-1 and TRBJ1-2; D remains ambiguous. CDR1 is SGHRS and CDR2 is YFSETQ in the germline V gene. The CDR3 extends over 16 amino acids. V gave up 7 bases and J gave up 5 bases, with 24 bases separating them. The CDR3 sequence is CASRPTSTITQYGYTF. CDR3 nucleotide sequence: TGCGCCAGCCGACCAACCTCGACTATCACCCAGTATGGCTACACCTTC.

DNA for the CDR3: TGTGCCAGCAGTACCCCTAGCGGGGCGGGCACCGGGGAGCTGTTTTTT. It translates to CASSTPSGAGTGELFF. The V and J genes are TRBV28 and TRBJ2-2; TRBD2 matches at 9 bases. Trimming took 5 bases from V and 4 from J; bases not matched to a gene: 8. CDR3 length: 16 residues. CDR1 and CDR2 (germline): MDHEN, SYDVKM.

This chain joins TRBV5-4 and TRBJ2-1, with 8 bases fitting TRBD1. The length of the CDR3 is 14 residues. Trimming cost V 1 base and J 9 bases; bases outside gene matches: 6. Germline CDR1 is SGHNT and CDR2 is YYREEE (reference sequence). CDR3 DNA: TGTGCCAGCAGCTTGCGTCAGGGGGCGGGTGAGCAGTTCTTC. Its translation: CASSLRQGAGEQFF.

The chain links TRBV23-1 to TRBJ1-6, with TRBD1 as a possible D gene (6 bases). TRBV23-1 is an open reading frame whose function is uncertain. Trimming stripped 4 bases from V and 8 bases from J, with 18 bases between. The CDR3 runs to 16 residues. The CDR3 loop reads CASSLFKGTLYSPLHF. CDR3 DNA: TGCGCCAGCAGTCTATTCAAAGGGACACTTTATTCACCCCTCCACTTT.

The chain combines TRBV29-1 with TRBJ1-3; D possibly corresponds to TRBD1 (6 bases). V lost 6 bases and J lost 0, with 12 bases in between. This CDR3 is 14 amino acids long. Germline assignment: CDR1 SQVTM and CDR2 ANQGSEA. For the CDR3, the DNA is TGCAGCGTCGGCGACAGGAGCTCTGGAAACACCATATATTTT. As protein: CSVGDRSSGNTIYF.

V is TRBV5-1 and J is TRBJ2-7; the D gene is possibly TRBD1 (8 bases). CDR3 length: 14 amino acids. V gave up 3 bases and J gave up 2 bases, with 12 bases separating them. Germline CDR1 reads SGHRS; CDR2 reads YFSETQ. The CDR3, as DNA: TGCGCCAGCAGCTCACAGGGGGGGGCCTACGAGCAGTACTTC. Protein sequence: CASSSQGGAYEQYF.

The V call is TRBV10-3, the J call TRBJ2-3; 10 positions agree with TRBD2. The J segment lost 1 base and the V segment lost 10 bases, leaving 2 bases of the junction unmatched. The CDR3 runs 13 residues. Germline lookup yields CDR1 ENHRY and CDR2 SYGVKD. The chain's CDR3 is CATGLAGTDTQYF. The DNA of the CDR3 is TGTGCCACCGGACTAGCGGGCACAGATACGCAGTATTTT.

A note on this clone: Other DNA sequences in this specimen translate into the identical CDR3. The CDR3 region is CASSVGGTYQPQHF. CDR3 sequence (DNA): TGTGCCAGCAGTGTAGGGGGGACCTATCAGCCCCAGCATTTT. The gene calls are TRBV2 and TRBJ1-5, with D perhaps matching TRBD1 (6 bases). V dropped 4 bases and J dropped 5 bases, with 12 bases sitting between them. Germline CDR1 SNHLY, CDR2 FYNNEI. The CDR3 consists of 14 residues. Variable domain in full (rest from reference TRBV2 and TRBJ1-5): EPEVTQTPSHQVTQMGQEVILRCVPISNHLYFYWYRQILGQKVEFLVSFYNNEISEKSEIFDDQFSVERPDGSNFTLKIRSTKLEDSAMYFCASSVGGTYQPQHFGDGTRLSIL.

The V gene is TRBV7-2, the J gene TRBJ2-6, with D possibly TRBD1 on 5 matching bases. The CDR3 length is 17 residues. Germline V gene lookup returns CDR1 SGHTA and CDR2 FQGNSA. Trimming cost V 1 base and J 2 bases, with 12 bases left between them. The chain's CDR3 is CASSLGGPLTGANVLTF. CDR3 nucleotide sequence: TGTGCCAGCAGCTTAGGGGGCCCGCTCACTGGGGCCAACGTCCTGACTTTC.

The sample holds one count of this clone. This chain links TRBV5-1 with TRBJ2-6; 10 bases are a match to TRBD1. The CDR3 covers 20 residues. The J segment lost 4 bases and the V segment lost 4 bases, leaving 17 bases of the junction unmatched. The germline V gene has CDR1 SGHRS and CDR2 YFSETQ. The CDR3 nucleotides are TGCGCCAGCAGCGGCGGGCGGGCGACAGGGGGCCTATGGGGGGCCAACGTCCTGACTTTC. Translated, it gives CASSGGRATGGLWGANVLTF.

The rearrangement links TRBV11-2 to TRBJ2-1, with 11 bases fitting TRBD2. Germline V gives CDR1 SGHAT, CDR2 FQNNGV. Trimming at V came to 1 base and at J to 4 bases, leaving 6 bases not matched to a gene. CDR3 size: 17 residues. The CDR3 sequence: CASSLAQGLAVYNEQFF. In nucleotides, the CDR3 is TGTGCCAGCAGCTTAGCCCAGGGACTAGCGGTTTACAATGAGCAGTTCTTC.